Shown below are 29 T cell receptor beta chains from a single sample sequenced in a study of regulatory T cells in long-lasting Graves disease. The time point is: newly diagnosed GD, antithyroid drugs for less than 3 months. Isolated PBMC RNA provided the starting material for the TCR library. Building of the TCR beta libraries involved iRepertoire HTBI primers and Arm-PCR of CDR3 regions. TCRdb ran MiXCR on the multiplex PCR reads and lists one entry per CDR3 protein. The table includes hundreds of thousands of distinct CDR3 sequences, 15% to 20% detected once. These data also formed part of another study, on T cells in Graves' hyperthyroidism and ophthalmopathy.

Sequenced here: peripheral blood mononuclear cells (PBMCs), sampled at new diagnosis, from a patient treated with antithyroid drugs. The receptors were gathered from a woman under 40 with Graves disease.

In the case of this clonotype: This may be a read error: a much more frequent sequence differs by one nucleotide. The CDR3 does not close with the conserved phenylalanine or tryptophan, likely indicating a read error. CDR3 sequence reads: CATSALQGGQETQYL. The CDR3 DNA follows: TGTGCCACCAGTGCCCTCCAAGGGGGACAAGAGACCCAGTACCTC. V usage is TRBV24-1 and J usage is TRBJ2-5; weak D call: TRBD1 (6 bases). The germline V gene encodes CDR1 KGHDR and CDR2 SFDVKD. The CDR3 totals 15 residues. Between the trimmed V and J ends, which lost 5 bases and 2 bases, there was a span of 14 bases.

Comment on this clonotype: A single base separates this from a much larger clone, so it may be a read error. This chain uses TRBV28 with TRBJ1-1, with D perhaps matching TRBD1 (5 bases). Germline V lookup: CDR1 MDHEN, CDR2 SYDVKM. Trimming shortened V by 6 bases and J by 7 bases, and 24 bases separated the two germline ends. The CDR3 runs 16 residues. CDR3 DNA: TGTGCCAGCAGGCCCCCTTATGTGGGACTCGGCATTGAAGCTTTCTTT. Its translation is CASRPPYVGLGIEAFF. Drawing the rest from reference TRBV28 and TRBJ1-1, the complete variable domain is DVKVTQSSRYLVKRTGEKVFLECVQDMDHENMFWYRQDPGLGLRLIYFSYDVKMKEKGDIPEGYSVSREKKERFSLILESASTNQTSMYLCASRPPYVGLGIEAFFGQGTRLTVV.

Many counts were recorded for this clonotype. The CDR3 reads CASSRRGEGMNTEAFF. The CDR3 DNA is TGTGCCAGCAGTCGAAGAGGTGAGGGTATGAACACTGAAGCTTTCTTT. The chain uses TRBV28 and TRBJ1-1; D gene ambiguous. CDR3 length: 16 amino acids. V was trimmed by 5 bases and J by 0 bases, leaving 16 bases between them. Per germline, CDR1 MDHEN and CDR2 SYDVKM.

This clonotype has ten or more counts. V and J are TRBV20-1 and TRBJ2-1, with D tentatively TRBD1 or TRBD2 (5 bases each). The V gene lost 0 bases and the J gene lost 7 bases, with 19 bases spanning the gap. Germline V gene lookup returns CDR1 DFQATT and CDR2 SNEGSKA (reference sequence). There are 16 residues in the CDR3. CDR3 residues: CSARDPIGRDRNEQFF. The CDR3 DNA sequence: TGCAGTGCTAGAGATCCCATAGGCAGGGACCGTAATGAGCAGTTCTTC.

The table lists this clonotype with a few counts. The chain is built from TRBV3-1 and TRBJ2-5, with 9 bases that match TRBD1. This CDR3 region has 16 residues. Germline V lookup: CDR1 LGHDT, CDR2 YNNKEL (reference sequence). V was clipped by 6 bases and J by 4 bases; unmatched bases: 12. CDR3 protein: CASSSTGGAFVETQYF. For the CDR3, the DNA is TGTGCCAGCAGTTCTACAGGGGGCGCGTTCGTAGAGACCCAGTACTTC.

This clonotype occurred many times. This chain links TRBV6-1 with TRBJ2-5, with 10 bases lining up with TRBD2. This CDR3 contains 16 residues. The V segment lost 1 base and the J segment 6 bases; nucleotides outside the gene matches: 8. Per germline, CDR1 MNHNS and CDR2 SASEGT. CDR3 in DNA: TGTGCCAGCAGTGAAGGGAGCGGGAGGGCCTTTAAGACCCAGTACTTC. The encoded protein is CASSEGSGRAFKTQYF.

The table lists this clonotype with many counts. The chain joins TRBV20-1 to TRBJ2-3; D is uncertain. Germline loops: CDR1 DFQATT, CDR2 SNEGSKA (reference sequence). Trimming stripped 6 bases from V and 7 bases from J, with 14 bases between. The CDR3 loop spans 12 amino acids. The chain's CDR3 is CSAPRELNTQYF. CDR3 sequence (DNA): TGCAGTGCGCCACGAGAGTTAAATACGCAGTATTTT.

This clonotype was counted a few times. This sequence may be a read error, since a much larger clone differs from it by one base. V gene TRBV2 combines with J gene TRBJ1-5; D gene unclear. From germline, CDR1 is SNHLY and CDR2 FYNNEI. This CDR3 is 14 amino acids long. The germline V and J ends were trimmed by 3 bases and 3 bases, with 9 bases remaining between them. The DNA for the CDR3 is TGTGCCAGCAGTGAGATCGGTAACAATCAGCCCCAGCATTTT. As protein: CASSEIGNNQPQHF.

This clonotype came up a few times. V and J are TRBV18 and TRBJ1-1, with a tentative D call TRBD1 (6 bases). Trimming stripped 1 base from V and 4 bases from J, with 16 bases between. The CDR3 is made up of 16 amino acids. Germline V gene data show CDR1 as KGHSH and CDR2 as LQKENI. CDR3 amino acids: CASSPLPRQARTEAFF. For the CDR3, the DNA is TGTGCCAGCTCACCACTCCCCCGACAGGCACGCACTGAAGCTTTCTTT.

This clonotype was seen many times. CDR3 protein: CASSFSVLGAEAFF. In nucleotides, the CDR3 is TGTGCCAGCAGTTTTAGTGTACTAGGCGCTGAAGCTTTCTTT. The V call is TRBV28, the J call TRBJ1-1; D uncertain. Trimming took 3 bases from V and 6 from J, leaving 14 bases between them. The germline CDR1 and CDR2 sequences are MDHEN and SYDVKM. The CDR3 contains 14 residues.

This clonotype was seen at least ten times. V usage is TRBV24-1 and J usage is TRBJ2-3; the D is unclear. Germline CDR1 is KGHDR and CDR2 is SFDVKD. Trimming stripped 5 bases from V and 2 bases from J, with 1 base between. The CDR3 totals 11 residues. The CDR3 bases are TGTGCCACCAGTGCCACAGATACGCAGTATTTT. Encoded protein: CATSATDTQYF.

This clonotype was detected ten times or more. J is TRBJ1-1 and V is TRBV20-1; weak D call: TRBD1 (6 bases). From germline, CDR1 is DFQATT and CDR2 SNEGSKA (reference sequence). The CDR3 spans 15 residues. V lost 6 bases to trimming and J lost 0 bases, with 17 bases between them. The CDR3 reads CSAFRGLRMNTEAFF. The CDR3, as DNA: TGCAGTGCATTCAGGGGCCTCCGAATGAACACTGAAGCTTTCTTT.

In regard to this clonotype: The germline gene is not matched at one end of the junction; a read error may be the cause. The chain is built from TRBV11-2 and TRBJ1-1, with D possibly being TRBD1 (5 bases). Germline assignment: CDR1 SGHAT and CDR2 FQNNGV. The CDR3 loop spans 19 amino acids. CDR3: CTSSFPQGWDPDPNTEAFF. The CDR3 DNA is TGTACCAGCAGCTTTCCTCAGGGATGGGATCCTGATCCGAACACTGAAGCTTTCTTT.

The V gene is TRBV29-1, the J gene TRBJ2-7, with a weak D call TRBD2 (5 bases). The CDR3 sequence is 13 residues long. Germline values: CDR1 SQVTM, CDR2 ANQGSEA. V lost 2 bases and J lost 6, with 14 bases in between. CDR3 sequence reads: CSVERAGRSEQYF. CDR3 bases: TGCAGCGTTGAAAGGGCGGGCCGAAGCGAGCAGTACTTC.

This clonotype has more than one count but fewer than ten. The chain recombines TRBV3-1 with TRBJ1-6; D is undetermined. Trimming left V 4 bases short and J 10 bases short, with 17 bases between. Germline-derived CDR1 and CDR2 are LGHDT and YNNKEL (reference sequence). The CDR3 contains 15 residues. The CDR3 sequence is CASSPALRFQSPLHF. In DNA form, the CDR3 reads TGTGCCAGCAGCCCGGCACTACGGTTCCAATCACCCCTCCACTTT.

V is TRBV20-1 and J is TRBJ1-1; D perhaps matches TRBD1 (6 bases). This CDR3 region has 16 residues. V dropped 2 bases and J dropped 0 bases, with 16 bases sitting between them. Per the germline V gene, CDR1 is DFQATT and CDR2 is SNEGSKA (reference sequence). In DNA form, the CDR3 reads TGCAGTGCTAGAATTACAGGGAGGCGGGTGAACACTGAAGCTTTCTTT. This encodes CSARITGRRVNTEAFF.

This clonotype has a count of ten or more. J is TRBJ1-5 and V is TRBV6-1, with D tentatively TRBD1 (6 bases). Trimming removed 3 bases at V and 0 bases at J, with 9 bases between. The V gene's germline CDR1 is MNHNS and CDR2 SASEGT. The CDR3 is made up of 15 amino acids. Here the CDR3 reads CASSEFRGSNQPQHF. The CDR3 DNA follows: TGTGCCAGCAGTGAGTTCAGGGGTAGCAATCAGCCCCAGCATTTT.

This clonotype has only a few counts. The chain uses TRBV3-1 and TRBJ2-7; D tentatively reads TRBD1 or TRBD2 (5 bases each). Per the germline V gene, CDR1 is LGHDT and CDR2 is YNNKEL (reference sequence). Trimming removed 0 bases at V and 4 bases at J, with 13 bases between. The CDR3 runs 15 residues. The CDR3 sequence: CASSQDGGSVYEQYF. The DNA of the CDR3 is TGTGCCAGCAGCCAAGATGGGGGTAGCGTTTACGAGCAGTACTTC.

This clonotype has only a few counts. This chain joins TRBV28 and TRBJ2-7, with 10 bases identical to TRBD2. V was clipped by 1 base and J by 1 base; unmatched bases: 1. This CDR3 comprises 15 residues. Germline CDR1 and CDR2: MDHEN and SYDVKM. The CDR3 region is CASSLYSGRSYEQYF. In nucleotides, the CDR3 is TGTGCCAGCAGTTTATATAGCGGGAGGTCCTACGAGCAGTACTTC.

The chain joins TRBV11-1 to TRBJ2-3, with a possible D match to TRBD2 (6 bases). Per germline, CDR1 SGHAT and CDR2 FQDESV (reference sequence). Trimming took 5 bases from V and 0 from J, leaving 12 bases between them. The CDR3 runs 15 residues. This CDR3 is CASSPAGTSTDTQYF. In nucleotides, the CDR3 is TGTGCCAGCAGCCCAGCCGGGACTAGCACAGATACGCAGTATTTT.

There are a few counts of this clonotype. The genes are TRBV20-1 and TRBJ2-7; the D gene is possibly TRBD1 (5 bases). CDR3 size: 17 residues. Germline CDR1 DFQATT, CDR2 SNEGSKA (reference sequence). V lost 2 bases and J lost 1, with 21 bases in between. The chain's CDR3 is CSARPAPPTSGSYEQYF. The CDR3 DNA reads as TGCAGTGCTAGACCCGCTCCCCCCACTTCAGGGTCCTACGAGCAGTACTTC.

J is TRBJ1-1 and V is TRBV29-1, with D uncertain. The CDR3 spans 13 residues. Germline assignment: CDR1 SQVTM and CDR2 ANQGSEA. The V gene lost 4 bases and the J gene lost 7 bases, with 16 bases spanning the gap. CDR3 residues: CSVVRSNTNEAFF. The CDR3, as DNA: TGCAGCGTTGTTCGGTCTAATACGAATGAAGCTTTCTTT.

This sequence joins TRBV19 and TRBJ2-5; D may be TRBD2 (5 bases). The end of the DNA is better explained by TRBJ2-1, so the J call may be wrong. Per germline, CDR1 LNHDA and CDR2 SQIVND (reference sequence). This CDR3 contains 15 residues. Here the CDR3 reads CASYDPGGHSNEQFF. In DNA, the CDR3 is TGTGCCAGTTACGACCCCGGCGGGCACAGCAATGAGCAGTTCTTC.

This clonotype was seen many times. The J gene is TRBJ2-7, the V gene TRBV20-1, with 12 bases matching TRBD2. The germline V gene has CDR1 DFQATT and CDR2 SNEGSKA (reference sequence). The CDR3 has 16 amino acids. With 6 bases clipped from V and 3 bases from J, the junction kept 12 bases outside the gene matches. The CDR3 spells CSARRTSGNSGYEQYF. The CDR3 DNA follows: TGCAGTGCCCGCCGGACTAGCGGGAATTCAGGCTACGAGCAGTACTTC.

This clonotype has a handful of counts. V and J are TRBV7-9 and TRBJ2-7; D may be TRBD2 (6 bases). The germline gives CDR1 SEHNR, CDR2 FQNEAQ (reference sequence). The CDR3 totals 16 residues. With 5 bases removed from V and 2 bases from J, the gap between germline ends came to 19 bases. The CDR3: CASSLVRGWGTYEQYF. The CDR3 DNA reads TGTGCCAGCAGCCTAGTACGGGGGTGGGGCACCTACGAGCAGTACTTC.

This clonotype has at least ten counts. CDR3 coding DNA: TGCGCCAGCAGCTTGGAGGCGTTCTCCTACAATGAGCAGTTCTTC. Its protein product is CASSLEAFSYNEQFF. This chain links TRBV5-1 with TRBJ2-1, with D unclear. Germline V CDR1 and CDR2: SGHRS, YFSETQ. V was clipped by 0 bases and J by 0 bases, with 7 bases between them. There are 15 residues in the CDR3. Together with reference TRBV5-1 and TRBJ2-1, the CDR3 gives the full variable domain: KAGVTQTPRYLIKTRGQQVTLSCSPISGHRSVSWYQQTPGQGLQFLFEYFSETQRNKGNFPGRFSGRQFSNSRSEMNVSTLELGDSALYLCASSLEAFSYNEQFFGPGTRLTVL.

There are many counts of this clonotype. V usage is TRBV6-5 and J usage is TRBJ1-6, with D hard to call. The V gene's germline CDR1 is MNHEY and CDR2 SVGAGI. The V end lost 4 bases, the J end lost 0 bases, and 10 bases lay between the germline ends. This CDR3 has 16 residues. The CDR3, as DNA: TGTGCCAGCAGTTGGAGACCGAACTCCTATAATTCACCCCTCCACTTT. This translates into CASSWRPNSYNSPLHF.

The table lists this clonotype with a few counts. V gene TRBV28 combines with J gene TRBJ1-3; weak D call: TRBD1 (5 bases). The CDR3 totals 14 residues. Germline V gene data show CDR1 as MDHEN and CDR2 as SYDVKM. The V end was cut by 5 bases, the J end by 2 bases, with 10 bases between. This CDR3 is CASSRTDTGNTIYF. CDR3 nucleotide sequence: TGTGCCAGCAGTCGGACGGACACTGGAAACACCATATATTTT.

This clonotype was counted many times. This chain connects TRBV28 to TRBJ1-6; no firm D call. The V end lost 3 bases, the J end lost 0 bases, and 6 bases lay between the germline ends. In germline, CDR1 is MDHEN, CDR2 SYDVKM. This CDR3 contains 15 residues. The DNA of the CDR3 is TGTGCCAGCAGTTTCTGGAGCTCCTATAATTCACCCCTCCACTTT. Residues: CASSFWSSYNSPLHF.